What follows describes a single T cell receptor beta chain. Its antigen remains unidentified. The sample is drawn from a study of PD-L1 blockade in urothelial cancer. In the study overall: It was around 2014 that patients started atezolizumab at 1,200 mg intravenously every 3 weeks. There were a median of roughly 140,000 T cells in blood samples. Blood drawn 3 weeks (second dose) and 6 weeks after treatment start was analyzed. Study conclusions and caveats: Better survival was forecast by a pretreatment blood TCR clonality below the median.

The time point: peripheral blood 6 weeks after treatment start. This table comes from immunoSEQ multiplex PCR, and its TCRdb copy is limited to in-frame clones, with some not included. The sample contains 100,000 to 150,000 clones, more than 70% of which appear only once. The germline CDR1 and CDR2 sequences are SGHRS and YFSETQ. This CDR3 has 16 residues. With 0 bases clipped from V and 7 bases from J, the junction kept 6 bases outside the gene matches. The source material was PBMCs, sampled around atezolizumab (anti-PD-L1) treatment. The source is a man between 45 and 60 years old with urothelial cancer. The chain combines TRBV5-1 with TRBJ1-6, with TRBD1 matching over 8 bases. This CDR3 reads CASSLEVQGANSPLHF. The CDR3 nucleotides are TGCGCCAGCAGCTTGGAAGTCCAGGGGGCGAATTCACCCCTCCACTTT.